These 14 T cell receptor beta chains were all obtained from the same sample, sequenced in a study of control samples from healthy donors and cancer patients. Profiling relied on immunoSEQ multiplex PCR, and the TCRdb table lists in-frame clones only, not all of them. The repertoire has about 120,000 clones, around nine tenths of them found once; the top ten carry around an eighth. The sequenced sample consisted of blood. The receptors shown here come from a man younger than 45 in good health.

This rearrangement joins TRBV6-6 to TRBJ2-1, with 13 nucleotides matching TRBD2. This CDR3 is 13 amino acids long. From germline, CDR1 is MNHNY and CDR2 SVGAGI (reference sequence). Germline trimming cut 9 bases from V and 8 bases from J; bases unmatched to any gene: 4. CDR3 in DNA: TGTGCCAGTCGGACTAGCGGGGGTGATGAGCAGTTCTTC. It encodes CASRTSGGDEQFF.

This clone was recorded once. The chain combines TRBV9 with TRBJ2-4; 8 bases map to TRBD1. The length of the CDR3 is 16 residues. Germline V gives CDR1 SGDLS, CDR2 YYNGEE. V gave up 3 bases and J gave up 9 bases; unmatched junction bases: 14. For the CDR3, the DNA is TGTGCCAGCAGCGCCGGACAGGGTGGTCCGAGCGGCATTCAGTACTTC. It is translated as CASSAGQGGPSGIQYF.

The chain has TRBV7-3 and TRBJ1-2; 9 positions match TRBD1. Losses at the gene ends were 2 bases for V and 4 bases for J; bases not matched to a gene: 5. This CDR3 has 15 residues. The germline V gene encodes CDR1 SGHTA and CDR2 FQGTGA. CDR3 coding DNA: TGTGCCAGCAGCTTATCCGGGACAGGGCTCTATGGCTACACCTTC. Translated: CASSLSGTGLYGYTF.

The chain links TRBV5-8 to TRBJ1-5; D remains unclear. Germline loops: CDR1 SGHTS, CDR2 YDEGEE. The CDR3 totals 11 residues. Deletions cut 1 base from V and 7 bases from J, with 3 bases between. The CDR3 loop reads CASSLNQPQHF. The CDR3 coding sequence is TGTGCCAGCAGCTTGAACCAGCCCCAGCATTTT.

This clone was detected only once. The chain combines TRBV3-1 (or the pseudogene TRBV3-2) with TRBJ1-2, with D unclear. V shed 6 bases and J shed 4 bases, with 15 bases lying between them. Germline V gives CDR1 LGHDT, CDR2 YNNKEL (reference sequence). There are 14 residues in the CDR3. The CDR3 loop reads CASSPEQVFYGYTF. The CDR3 nucleotides are TGTGCCAGCAGTCCCGAGCAGGTTTTCTATGGCTACACCTTC.

The V gene is TRBV4-1, the J gene TRBJ1-6, with D perhaps TRBD1 (6 bases). Per the germline V gene, CDR1 is MGHRA and CDR2 is YSYEKL. Between the trimmed V and J ends, which lost 8 bases and 6 bases, there was a span of 14 bases. The CDR3 loop spans 14 amino acids. In nucleotides, the CDR3 is TGCGCCAGCCGTGAACAGGGAACTAATTCACCCCTCCACTTT. Translation: CASREQGTNSPLHF.

The chain employs TRBV30 and TRBJ1-5; maybe TRBD1 (5 bases). Trimming removed 5 bases from V and 3 bases from J, with 11 bases in between. Germline loops: CDR1 GTSNPN, CDR2 SVGIG (reference sequence). This CDR3 comprises 13 residues. In nucleotides, the CDR3 is TGTGCCTGGGGCAGGGCTTCCAATCAGCCCCAGCATTTT. It specifies CAWGRASNQPQHF.

V gene TRBV5-1 combines with J gene TRBJ2-1; D may be TRBD1 (6 bases). CDR3 length: 15 residues. From germline, CDR1 is SGHRS and CDR2 YFSETQ. V was shortened by 1 base and J by 4 bases, with 12 bases between the two germline ends. This CDR3 reads CASSLSGAGYNEQFF. The CDR3 DNA reads as TGCGCCAGCAGCTTGTCAGGGGCCGGGTACAATGAGCAGTTCTTC. The complete variable domain, with remaining parts taken from reference TRBV5-1 and TRBJ2-1, reads KAGVTQTPRYLIKTRGQQVTLSCSPISGHRSVSWYQQTPGQGLQFLFEYFSETQRNKGNFPGRFSGRQFSNSRSEMNVSTLELGDSALYLCASSLSGAGYNEQFFGPGTRLTVL.

The chain carries TRBV7-2 and TRBJ2-2; TRBD2 matches at 11 bases. The V segment lost 3 bases and the J segment 6 bases; nucleotides outside the gene matches: 9. The CDR3 totals 17 residues. Germline V gene sequence: CDR1 SGHTA, CDR2 FQGNSA. CDR3 DNA sequence: TGTGCCAGCAGCTTCCATTTAGCGGGGGGGCCTTCCGGGGAGCTGTTTTTT. This gives the protein CASSFHLAGGPSGELFF.

This clone was seen only once. The CDR3 reads CASSHTGGHQPQHF. CDR3 nucleotides: TGTGCCAGTAGCCATACAGGGGGCCATCAGCCCCAGCATTTT. The chain combines TRBV19 with TRBJ1-5; 9 nucleotides align to TRBD1. V was pared by 6 bases and J by 5 bases, with 5 bases of the junction left unmatched. This CDR3 has 14 residues. CDR1 and CDR2 from the germline V gene are LNHDA and SQIVND (reference sequence).

In this sample, this clone turned up once. This rearrangement joins TRBV20-1 to TRBJ1-1; the D gene is possibly TRBD1 (6 bases). The V and J ends lost 6 bases and 11 bases respectively, with 16 bases between them. The CDR3 has 11 amino acids. Germline V gene sequence: CDR1 DFQATT, CDR2 SNEGSKA (reference sequence). The CDR3 sequence is CSAPRQGFAFF. The CDR3 region has the DNA TGCAGTGCCCCCCGCCAGGGGTTTGCTTTCTTT.

This clone was found once. The chain links TRBV5-4 to TRBJ2-1; 8 bases align to TRBD2. From germline, CDR1 is SGHNT and CDR2 YYREEE (reference sequence). With 0 bases clipped from V and 7 bases from J, the junction kept 3 bases outside the gene matches. CDR3 length: 14 residues. As DNA, the CDR3 is TGTGCCAGCAGCTTGGCGGGGGGGAGTAATGAGCAGTTCTTC. Amino acids: CASSLAGGSNEQFF.

This chain connects TRBV5-1 to TRBJ1-5; D may be TRBD1 (6 bases). V gave up 5 bases and J gave up 9 bases, with 15 bases separating them. Germline V gives CDR1 SGHRS, CDR2 YFSETQ. This CDR3 is 13 amino acids long. The CDR3: CASSPGAGAPQHF. DNA for the CDR3: TGCGCCAGCAGTCCAGGGGCCGGGGCGCCCCAGCATTTT.

This chain uses TRBV12-3 or TRBV12-4 with TRBJ1-3; D is unresolved. The V and J ends lost 6 bases and 7 bases respectively, with 10 bases between them. This CDR3 region has 12 residues. CDR3 coding DNA: TGTGCCAGCAGCAACCGGGTGAACACCATATATTTT. Translated: CASSNRVNTIYF.